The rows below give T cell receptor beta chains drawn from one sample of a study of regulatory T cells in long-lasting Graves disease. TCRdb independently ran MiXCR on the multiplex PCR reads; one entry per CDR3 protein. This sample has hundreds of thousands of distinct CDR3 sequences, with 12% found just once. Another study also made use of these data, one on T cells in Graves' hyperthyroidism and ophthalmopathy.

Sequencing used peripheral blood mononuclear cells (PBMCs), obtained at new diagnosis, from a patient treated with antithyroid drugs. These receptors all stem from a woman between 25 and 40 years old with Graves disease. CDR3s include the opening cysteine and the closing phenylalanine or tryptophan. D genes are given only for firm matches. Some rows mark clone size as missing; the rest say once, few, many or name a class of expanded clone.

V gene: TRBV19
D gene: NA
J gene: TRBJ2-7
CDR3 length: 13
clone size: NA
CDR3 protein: CASARGNPGQQYF
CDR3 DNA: TGTGCCAGTGCCAGGGGCAACCCGGGCCAGCAGTACTTC

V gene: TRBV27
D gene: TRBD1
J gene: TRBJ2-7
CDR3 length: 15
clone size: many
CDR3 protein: CASSSGTGFSYEQYF
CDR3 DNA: TGTGCCAGCAGTTCCGGGACAGGGTTCTCCTACGAGCAGTACTTC

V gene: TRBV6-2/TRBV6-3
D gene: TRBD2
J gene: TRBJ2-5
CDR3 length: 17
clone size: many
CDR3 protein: CASSPAPQRERGETQYF
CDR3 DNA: TGTGCCAGCAGTCCCGCTCCCCAGCGGGAGAGGGGAGAGACCCAGTACTTC

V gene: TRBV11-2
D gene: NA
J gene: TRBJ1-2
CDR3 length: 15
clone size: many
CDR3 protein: CASSLVQEGSYGYTF
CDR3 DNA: TGTGCCAGCAGCTTAGTTCAGGAAGGAAGCTATGGCTACACCTTC

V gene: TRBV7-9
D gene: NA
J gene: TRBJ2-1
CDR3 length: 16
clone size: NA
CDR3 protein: CASSLVAGALYNEQFF
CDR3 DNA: TGTGCCAGCAGCTTAGTGGCAGGCGCGCTGTACAATGAGCAGTTCTTC

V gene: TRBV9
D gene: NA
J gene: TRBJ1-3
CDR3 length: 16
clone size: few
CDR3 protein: CASSVATASSGNTIYF
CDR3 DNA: TGTGCCAGCAGCGTAGCAACAGCTTCCAGTGGAAACACCATATATTTT

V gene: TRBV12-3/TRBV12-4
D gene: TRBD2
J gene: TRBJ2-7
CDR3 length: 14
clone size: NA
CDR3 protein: CARDTSGRTYEQYF
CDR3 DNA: TGTGCCAGGGACACTAGCGGGAGGACCTACGAGCAGTACTTC

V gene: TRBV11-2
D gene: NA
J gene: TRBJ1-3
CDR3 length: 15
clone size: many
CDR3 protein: CASSLYYGAGNTIYF
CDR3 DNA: TGTGCCAGCAGCTTATATTACGGGGCTGGAAACACCATATATTTT

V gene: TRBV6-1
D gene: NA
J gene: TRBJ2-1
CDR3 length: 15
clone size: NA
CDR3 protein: CASSDTISSYNEQFF
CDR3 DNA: TGTGCCAGCAGTGACACGATTAGCTCCTACAATGAGCAGTTCTTC

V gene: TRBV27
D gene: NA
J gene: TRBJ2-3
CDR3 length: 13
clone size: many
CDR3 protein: CASSLRGQDTQYF
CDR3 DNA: TGTGCCAGCAGTTTACGAGGGCAAGATACGCAGTATTTT

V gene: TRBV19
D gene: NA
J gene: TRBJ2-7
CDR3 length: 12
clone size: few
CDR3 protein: CASSKDSYEQYF
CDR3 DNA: TGTGCCAGTAGTAAAGACAGTTACGAGCAGTACTTC

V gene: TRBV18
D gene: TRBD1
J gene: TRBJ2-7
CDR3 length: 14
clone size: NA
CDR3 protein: CASSPITGENEQYF
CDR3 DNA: TGTGCCAGCTCACCAATTACAGGGGAAAACGAGCAGTACTTC

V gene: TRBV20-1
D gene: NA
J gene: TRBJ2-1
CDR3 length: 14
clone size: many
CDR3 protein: CSASGQRSYNEQFF
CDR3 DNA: TGCAGTGCTTCAGGACAGCGCTCCTACAATGAGCAGTTCTTC

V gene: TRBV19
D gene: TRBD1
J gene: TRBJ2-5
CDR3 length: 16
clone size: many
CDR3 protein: CASTERAGTGQETQYF
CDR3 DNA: TGTGCCAGTACCGAACGAGCCGGGACAGGGCAAGAGACCCAGTACTTC

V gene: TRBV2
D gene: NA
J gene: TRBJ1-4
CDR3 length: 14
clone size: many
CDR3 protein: CAVESGPGREKLFF
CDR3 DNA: TGTGCCGTCGAGAGTGGGCCCGGGAGGGAAAAACTGTTTTTT

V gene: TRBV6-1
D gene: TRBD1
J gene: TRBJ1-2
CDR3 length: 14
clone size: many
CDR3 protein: CASRRDRVNLRYTF
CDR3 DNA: TGTGCCAGCAGAAGGGACAGGGTGAACCTGCGCTACACCTTC

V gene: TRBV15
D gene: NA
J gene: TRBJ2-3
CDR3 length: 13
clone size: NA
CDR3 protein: CATSRVVADTQYF
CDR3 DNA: TGTGCCACCAGCAGAGTGGTGGCAGATACGCAGTATTTT